This T cell receptor beta chain was observed in a study of radiotherapy plus CTLA-4 blockade in lung cancer. Study overall: Objective responses were documented in about 20% of patients, with disease control in roughly 33%. Findings and limits, study-wide: Blood saw expansion of tumor-derived TCR clones after radiotherapy plus ipilimumab. Response, reportedly, was best predicted by interferon-beta along with early blood T cell clone dynamics.

The assay was immunoSEQ multiplex PCR, and TCRdb's table has in-frame clones only and misses some. The top ten hold 4% to 6% of the sample, which has 100,000 to 150,000 clones, more than 65% seen once. As for this clone: Its specificity is unknown.

Between the trimmed V and J ends, which lost 0 bases and 4 bases, there was a span of 14 bases. Germline CDR1 SGHRS, CDR2 YFSETQ. The CDR3 is 17 amino acids. Patients with chemo-refractory metastatic non-small-cell lung cancer received focal radiation plus CTLA-4 blockade with ipilimumab. Sample: peripheral blood, taken from a patient treated with radiotherapy plus ipilimumab. V gene TRBV5-1 combines with J gene TRBJ2-6; a possible D gene is TRBD1 (5 bases). The clonotype originates from a human donor with non-small cell lung cancer who had a partial response to radiotherapy plus ipilimumab. The CDR3 is CASSLGAQGSGANVLTF. The CDR3, as DNA: TGCGCCAGCAGCTTGGGGGCCCAGGGTAGCGGGGCCAACGTCCTGACTTTC.